The 8 T cell receptor beta chains presented below share a single source sample, sequenced in a study of blood T cells in healthy people across ages (dated by TCRdb to between 2015 and 2016). The receptor library was made with 5' RACE. Sequencer: Illumina HiSeq 2500. The second PCR ran for about 6 to 11 cycles and used a J-beta primer mix along with a sample-barcoded 5' primer. TCRdb reran the public reads through fastp at Q25 and MiXCR, keeping productive beta chains. Entries that share a CDR3 protein sequence are merged under the most common genes and DNA. The sample table holds about 840,000 distinct CDR3 sequences, of which just under 30% were seen once. Around 9.6% of the sample lies in the top ten. The sample was also linked to a second study, of T cells of mothers and their children.

Source material: blood. The origin of the receptors is a woman between 40 and 55 years old in good health.

With respect to this clonotype: A much larger clonotype is one base distant, so this may be a read error. CDR3 region: CASTKTSGGPNEQFF. Here the CDR3 DNA reads TGTGCCAGCACCAAAACTAGCGGGGGGCCCAATGAGCAGTTCTTC. This chain uses TRBV6-5 with TRBJ2-1, with 12 bases aligning to TRBD2. J was trimmed by 6 bases and V by 7 bases; bases with no gene match: 7. The CDR3 spans 15 residues. Germline V lookup: CDR1 MNHEY, CDR2 SVGAGI.

This rearrangement joins TRBV5-1 to TRBJ2-2; a possible D gene is TRBD2 (7 bases). This CDR3 region has 14 residues. Germline CDR1 SGHRS, CDR2 YFSETQ. V was trimmed by 4 bases and J by 6 bases, leaving 13 bases between them. This CDR3 is CASSLGGGSGELFF. CDR3 sequence (DNA): TGCGCCAGCAGCCTCGGCGGGGGCTCCGGGGAGCTGTTTTTT. Full variable domain (remainder filled in from reference TRBV5-1 and TRBJ2-2): KAGVTQTPRYLIKTRGQQVTLSCSPISGHRSVSWYQQTPGQGLQFLFEYFSETQRNKGNFPGRFSGRQFSNSRSEMNVSTLELGDSALYLCASSLGGGSGELFFGEGSRLTVL.

CDR3 residues: CASSPPGVQEIKAFF. CDR3 DNA: TGTGCCAGCAGTCCCCCAGGGGTACAGGAGATTAAAGCTTTCTTT. The rearrangement joins TRBV14 to TRBJ1-1; D might be TRBD1 (6 bases). In germline, CDR1 is SGHDN, CDR2 FVKESK. Trimming left V 6 bases short and J 9 bases short, with 23 bases between. This CDR3 comprises 15 residues. Drawing the rest from reference TRBV14 and TRBJ1-1, the complete variable domain is EAGVTQFPSHSVIEKGQTVTLRCDPISGHDNLYWYRRVMGKEIKFLLHFVKESKQDESGMPNNRFLAERTGGTYSTLKVQPAELEDSGVYFCASSPPGVQEIKAFFGQGTRLTVV.

The chain couples TRBV12-3 or TRBV12-4 to TRBJ1-4; D uncertain. The V and J ends lost 3 bases and 7 bases respectively, with 6 bases between them. The CDR3 extends over 12 amino acids. The CDR3 coding sequence is TGTGCCAGCAGTTTTTATAGTGAAAAACTGTTTTTT. It encodes CASSFYSEKLFF.

As concerns this clonotype: A read error may produce the germline difference seen at one junction end. J is TRBJ2-1 and V is TRBV7-3, with D maybe TRBD2 (6 bases). The CDR3 totals 19 residues. Germline loops: CDR1 SGHTA, CDR2 FQGTGA. The CDR3 DNA sequence: TGTGCCAGCAGCCGCCCTTATAAAGACGGGGGTAGCAATAGGGATGAGCGGTTCTTC. Its translation is CASSRPYKDGGSNRDERFF. Supplemented by reference TRBV7-3 and TRBJ2-1, the full variable domain reads GAGVSQTPSNKVTEKGKYVELRCDPISGHTALYWYRQSLGQGPEFLIYFQGTGAADDSGLPNDRFFAVRPEGSVSTLKIQRTERGDSAVYLCASSRPYKDGGSNRDERFFGPGTRLTVL.

The rearrangement links TRBV12-3 or TRBV12-4 to TRBJ2-4, with TRBD1 as a possible D gene (6 bases). CDR3 size: 16 residues. The germline V and J ends were trimmed by 4 bases and 3 bases, with 16 bases remaining between them. The CDR3 protein is CASSSGALSGKNIQYF. In DNA form, the CDR3 reads TGTGCCAGCAGTTCAGGGGCCCTTTCAGGCAAAAACATTCAGTACTTC.

This clonotype was picked up a small number of times. This chain connects TRBV4-1 to TRBJ2-7, with D possibly being TRBD1 (6 bases). Trimming left V 1 base short and J 5 bases short, with 18 bases between. The CDR3 is made up of 16 amino acids. The V gene's germline CDR1 is MGHRA and CDR2 YSYEKL. The CDR3 sequence is CASSQGGRGGWNEQYF. For the CDR3, the DNA is TGCGCCAGCAGCCAAGGGGGCAGGGGTGGGTGGAACGAGCAGTACTTC.

Notes on this clonotype: At one of its ends the junction is not consistent with the germline gene, which may arise from a read error. The V call is TRBV7-2, the J call TRBJ2-7, with a weak D call TRBD2 (5 bases). Per germline, CDR1 SGHTA and CDR2 FQGNSA. This CDR3 comprises 11 residues. The chain's CDR3 is CASSRDYGQYF. The CDR3, as DNA: TGTGCCAGCAGCCGCGACTACGGGCAGTACTTC.